This TCR beta chain was captured in a study of PD-1 blockade in classical Hodgkin lymphoma. Points from the study as a whole: The study found complete responders had baseline diversity similar to newly diagnosed patients.

Per germline, CDR1 MRHNA and CDR2 SNTAGT. The CDR3 sequence is 14 residues long. V trimming: 5 bases; J trimming: 1 base; junction bases outside the gene matches: 2. In regard to this clone: Its antigen is as yet unknown.

Libraries were prepared by immunoSEQ multiplex PCR; TCRdb keeps only in-frame clonotypes and omits some of them. The sample has approximately 49,000 clones, 80% seen once; the top ten hold roughly a fifth. Described time point: cycle 4 day 1 (C4D1), after more than five weeks of nivolumab. Each patient relapsed following autologous stem cell transplantation, and prior brentuximab vedotin exposure differed. Here the sequenced sample was peripheral blood mononuclear cells (PBMCs), taken before the fourth cycle of nivolumab. The origin of this receptor is a human donor with classical Hodgkin lymphoma. V usage is TRBV6-4 and J usage is TRBJ1-5; 7 bases fit TRBD1. The CDR3 loop is CASSTGVSNQPQHF. The CDR3 coding sequence is TGTGCCAGCAGTACAGGGGTGAGCAATCAGCCCCAGCATTTT.